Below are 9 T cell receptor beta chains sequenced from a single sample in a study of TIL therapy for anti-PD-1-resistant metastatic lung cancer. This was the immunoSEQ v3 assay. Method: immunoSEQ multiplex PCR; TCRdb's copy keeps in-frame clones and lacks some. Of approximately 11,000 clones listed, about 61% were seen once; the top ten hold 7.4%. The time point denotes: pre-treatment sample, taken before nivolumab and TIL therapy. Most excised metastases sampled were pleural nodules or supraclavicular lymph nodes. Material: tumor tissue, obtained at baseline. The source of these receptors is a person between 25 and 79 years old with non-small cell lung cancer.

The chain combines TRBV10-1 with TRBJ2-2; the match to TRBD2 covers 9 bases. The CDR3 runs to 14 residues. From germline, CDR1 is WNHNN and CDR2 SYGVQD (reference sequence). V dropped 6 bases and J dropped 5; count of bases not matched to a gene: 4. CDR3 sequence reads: CASRPSGATGELFF. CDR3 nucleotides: TGCGCCAGCAGGCCTAGCGGGGCTACCGGGGAGCTGTTTTTT.

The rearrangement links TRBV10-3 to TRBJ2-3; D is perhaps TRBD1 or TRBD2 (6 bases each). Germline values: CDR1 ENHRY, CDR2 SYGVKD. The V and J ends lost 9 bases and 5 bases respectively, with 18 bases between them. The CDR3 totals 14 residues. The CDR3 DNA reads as TGTGCCATTCGAACGAGGGGGGCCGAAGATACGCAGTATTTT. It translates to CAIRTRGAEDTQYF.

CDR3 nucleotide sequence: TGTGCCAGCAGTTTATGGGATTACACAGGGGGCCCAGATTTTGGCTACACCTTC. Translation gives CASSLWDYTGGPDFGYTF. The chain employs TRBV28 and TRBJ1-2, with 9 bases fitting TRBD1. The CDR3 totals 18 residues. Germline V lookup: CDR1 MDHEN, CDR2 SYDVKM. J was trimmed by 7 bases and V by 0 bases; bases with no gene match: 15.

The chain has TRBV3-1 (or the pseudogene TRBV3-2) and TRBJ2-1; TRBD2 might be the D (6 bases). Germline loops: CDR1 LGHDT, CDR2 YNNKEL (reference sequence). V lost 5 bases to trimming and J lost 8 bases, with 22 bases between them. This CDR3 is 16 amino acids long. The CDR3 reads CASSASGTDFLYEQFF. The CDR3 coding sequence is TGTGCCAGCAGCGCCTCCGGGACTGATTTCTTGTATGAGCAGTTCTTC.

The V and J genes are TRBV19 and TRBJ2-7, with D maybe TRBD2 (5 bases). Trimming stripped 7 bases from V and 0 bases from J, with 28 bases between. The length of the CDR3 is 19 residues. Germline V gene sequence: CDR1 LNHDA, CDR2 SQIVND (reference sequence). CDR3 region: CASKSTLLISPGSSYEQYF. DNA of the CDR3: TGTGCCAGTAAGTCCACCCTTCTTATTTCACCGGGAAGCTCCTACGAGCAGTACTTC.

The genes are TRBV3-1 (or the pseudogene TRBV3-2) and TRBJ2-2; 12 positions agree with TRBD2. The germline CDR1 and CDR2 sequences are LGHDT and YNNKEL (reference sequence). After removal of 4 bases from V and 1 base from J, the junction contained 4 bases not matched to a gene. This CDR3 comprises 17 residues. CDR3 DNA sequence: TGTGCCAGCAGCCTGATGACTAGCGGGAGGAACACCGGGGAGCTGTTTTTT. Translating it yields CASSLMTSGRNTGELFF.

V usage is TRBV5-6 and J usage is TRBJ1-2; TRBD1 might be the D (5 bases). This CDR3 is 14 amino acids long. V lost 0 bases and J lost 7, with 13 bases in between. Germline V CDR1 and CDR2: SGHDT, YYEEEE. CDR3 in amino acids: CASSLVAGQGGYTF. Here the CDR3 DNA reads TGTGCCAGCAGCTTGGTAGCAGGGCAAGGTGGCTACACCTTC.

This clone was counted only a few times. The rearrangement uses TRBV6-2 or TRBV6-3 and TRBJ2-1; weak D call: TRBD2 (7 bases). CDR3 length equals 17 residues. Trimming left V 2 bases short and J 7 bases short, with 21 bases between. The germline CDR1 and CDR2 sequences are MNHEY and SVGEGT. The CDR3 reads CASSYTVYKGGGNEQFF. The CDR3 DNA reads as TGTGCCAGCAGTTACACAGTTTATAAGGGAGGGGGGAATGAGCAGTTCTTC.

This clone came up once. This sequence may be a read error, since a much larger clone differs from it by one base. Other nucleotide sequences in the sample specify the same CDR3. The CDR3 region has the DNA TGCGCCAGCAGCTCGCGGGGATTTACCGGGGGGGATGAGCAGTTCTTC. It yields the protein CASSSRGFTGGDEQFF. The chain employs TRBV5-1 and TRBJ2-1, with 8 bases that match TRBD2. Germline values: CDR1 SGHRS, CDR2 YFSETQ. CDR3 size: 16 residues. With 3 bases clipped from V and 8 bases from J, the junction kept 13 bases outside the gene matches.